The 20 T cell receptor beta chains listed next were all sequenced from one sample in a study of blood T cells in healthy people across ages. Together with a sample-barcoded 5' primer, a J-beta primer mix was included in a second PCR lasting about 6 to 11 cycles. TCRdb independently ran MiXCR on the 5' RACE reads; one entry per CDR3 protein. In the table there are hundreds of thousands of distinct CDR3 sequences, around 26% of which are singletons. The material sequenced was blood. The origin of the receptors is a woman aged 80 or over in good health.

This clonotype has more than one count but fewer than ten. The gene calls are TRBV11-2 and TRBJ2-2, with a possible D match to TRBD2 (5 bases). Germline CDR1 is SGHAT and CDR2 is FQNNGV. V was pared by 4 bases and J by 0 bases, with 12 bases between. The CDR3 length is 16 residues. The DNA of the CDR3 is TGTGCCAGCAGCTCGCAGAGGGCCACGAACACCGGGGAGCTGTTTTTT. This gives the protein CASSSQRATNTGELFF. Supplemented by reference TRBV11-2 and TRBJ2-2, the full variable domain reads EAGVAQSPRYKIIEKRQSVAFWCNPISGHATLYWYQQILGQGPKLLIQFQNNGVVDDSQLPKDRFSAERLKGVDSTLKIQPAKLEDSAVYLCASSSQRATNTGELFFGEGSRLTVL.

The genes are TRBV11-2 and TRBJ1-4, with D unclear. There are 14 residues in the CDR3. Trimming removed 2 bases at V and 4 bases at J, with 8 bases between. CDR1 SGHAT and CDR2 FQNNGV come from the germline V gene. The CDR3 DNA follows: TGTGCCAGCAGCTTATCCATCGTTAATGAAAAACTGTTTTTT. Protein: CASSLSIVNEKLFF.

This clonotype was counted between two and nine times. As DNA, the CDR3 is TGTGCCAGCAGCCAAGCGGGGGGGCTTACCTACAATGAGCAGTACTTC. Translating it yields CASSQAGGLTYNEQYF. This sequence joins TRBV9 and TRBJ2-5, with TRBD2 matching 10 bases. The germline CDR1 and CDR2 sequences are SGDLS and YYNGEE. The J segment lost 11 bases and the V segment lost 4 bases, leaving 17 bases of the junction unmatched. This CDR3 is 16 amino acids long.

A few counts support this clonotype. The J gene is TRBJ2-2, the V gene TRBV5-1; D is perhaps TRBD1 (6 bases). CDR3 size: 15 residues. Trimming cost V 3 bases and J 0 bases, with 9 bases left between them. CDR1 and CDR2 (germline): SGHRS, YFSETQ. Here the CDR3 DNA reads TGCGCCAGCAGCTCACAGGGCTCGAACACCGGGGAGCTGTTTTTT. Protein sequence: CASSSQGSNTGELFF.

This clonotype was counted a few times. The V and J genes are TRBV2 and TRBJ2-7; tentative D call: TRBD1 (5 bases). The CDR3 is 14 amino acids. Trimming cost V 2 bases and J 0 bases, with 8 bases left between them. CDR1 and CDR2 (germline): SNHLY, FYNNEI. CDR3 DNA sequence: TGTGCCAGCAGTGAACAGGGCCTCTCCTACGAGCAGTACTTC. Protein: CASSEQGLSYEQYF.

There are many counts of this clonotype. The DNA for the CDR3 is TGTGCCACCAGCAGGGGGGCCAAAAACATTCAGTACTTC. Amino acid sequence: CATSRGAKNIQYF. The V call is TRBV15, the J call TRBJ2-4, with D unclear. V gave up 3 bases and J gave up 1 base, with 4 bases separating them. Germline V lookup: CDR1 LNHNV, CDR2 YYDKDF (reference sequence). The CDR3 has 13 amino acids.

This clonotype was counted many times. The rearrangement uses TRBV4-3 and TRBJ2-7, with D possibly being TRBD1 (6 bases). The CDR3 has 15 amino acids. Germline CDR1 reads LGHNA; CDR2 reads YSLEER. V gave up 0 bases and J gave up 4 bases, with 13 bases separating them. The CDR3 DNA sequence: TGCGCCAGCAGCCAAGATAGAGGGGGTTGGTACGAGCAGTACTTC. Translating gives CASSQDRGGWYEQYF.

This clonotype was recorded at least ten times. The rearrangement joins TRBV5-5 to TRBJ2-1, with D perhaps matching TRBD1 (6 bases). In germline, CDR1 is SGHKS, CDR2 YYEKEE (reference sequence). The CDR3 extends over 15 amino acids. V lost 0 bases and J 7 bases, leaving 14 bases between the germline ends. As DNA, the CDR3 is TGTGCCAGCAGCTTGGGTCAGGGGATGTGGAATGAGCAGTTCTTC. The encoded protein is CASSLGQGMWNEQFF.

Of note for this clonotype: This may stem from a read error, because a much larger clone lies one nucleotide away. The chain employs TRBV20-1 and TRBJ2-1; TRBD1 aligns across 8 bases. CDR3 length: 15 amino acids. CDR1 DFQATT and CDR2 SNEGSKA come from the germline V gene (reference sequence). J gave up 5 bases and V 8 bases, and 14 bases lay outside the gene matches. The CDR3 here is CSTKKGRGLNNEQFF. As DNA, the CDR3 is TGCAGTACTAAAAAAGGCAGGGGGCTCAACAATGAGCAGTTCTTC.

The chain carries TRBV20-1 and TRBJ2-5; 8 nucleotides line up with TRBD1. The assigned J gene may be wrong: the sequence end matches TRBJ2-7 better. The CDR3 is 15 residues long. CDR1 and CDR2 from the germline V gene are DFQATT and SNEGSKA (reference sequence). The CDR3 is CSASNPGQGYYEQYF. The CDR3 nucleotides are TGCAGTGCTAGCAACCCTGGACAGGGTTACTACGAGCAGTACTTC.

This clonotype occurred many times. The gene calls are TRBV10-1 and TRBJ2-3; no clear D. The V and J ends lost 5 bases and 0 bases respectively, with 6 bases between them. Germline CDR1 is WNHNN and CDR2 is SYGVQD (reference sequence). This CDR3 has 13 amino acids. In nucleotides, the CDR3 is TGCGCCAGCAGTATGGACAGCACAGATACGCAGTATTTT. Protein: CASSMDSTDTQYF.

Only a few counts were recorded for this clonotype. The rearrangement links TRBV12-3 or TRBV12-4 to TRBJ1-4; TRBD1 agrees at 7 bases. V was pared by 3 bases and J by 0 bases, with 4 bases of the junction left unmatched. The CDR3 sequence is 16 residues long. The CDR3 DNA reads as TGTGCCAGCAGTTTCAGGGGGTACACAACTAATGAAAAACTGTTTTTT. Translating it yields CASSFRGYTTNEKLFF.

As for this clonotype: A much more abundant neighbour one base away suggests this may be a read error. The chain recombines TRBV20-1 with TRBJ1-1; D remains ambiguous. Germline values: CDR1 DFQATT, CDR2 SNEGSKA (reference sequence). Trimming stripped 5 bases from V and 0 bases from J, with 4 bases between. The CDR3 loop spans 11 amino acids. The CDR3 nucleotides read TGCAGTGCTGCTGTGAACACTGAAGCTTTCTTT. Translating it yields CSAAVNTEAFF.

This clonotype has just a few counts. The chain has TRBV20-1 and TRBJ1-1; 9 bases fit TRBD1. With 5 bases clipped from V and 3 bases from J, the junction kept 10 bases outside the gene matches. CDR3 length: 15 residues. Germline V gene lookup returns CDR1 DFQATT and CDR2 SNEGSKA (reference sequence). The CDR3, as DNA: TGCAGTGCTCTCTCGACAGGGGGAGTATACACTGAAGCTTTCTTT. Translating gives CSALSTGGVYTEAFF.

Written as DNA, the CDR3 is TGTGCCAGCAGTCAAAATAGCCGAATCAACACCGGGGAGCTGTTTTTT. Protein sequence: CASSQNSRINTGELFF. The gene calls are TRBV2 and TRBJ2-2; no definite D call. V was shortened by 5 bases and J by 2 bases, with 15 bases between the two germline ends. The CDR3 has 16 residues. Germline V gives CDR1 SNHLY, CDR2 FYNNEI.

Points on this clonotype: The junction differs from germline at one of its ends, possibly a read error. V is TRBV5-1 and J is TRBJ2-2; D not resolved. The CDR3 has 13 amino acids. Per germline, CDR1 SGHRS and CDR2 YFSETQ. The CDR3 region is CANSLVPTGELFF. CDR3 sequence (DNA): TGCGCCAACAGCTTGGTTCCGACCGGGGAGCTGTTTTTT.

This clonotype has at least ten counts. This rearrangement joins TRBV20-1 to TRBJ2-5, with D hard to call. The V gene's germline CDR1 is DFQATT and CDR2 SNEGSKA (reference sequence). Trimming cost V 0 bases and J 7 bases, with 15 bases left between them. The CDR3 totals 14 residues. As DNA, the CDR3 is TGCAGTGCTAGAGATCCCCGCGGATCGGGGACCCAGTACTTC. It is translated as CSARDPRGSGTQYF.

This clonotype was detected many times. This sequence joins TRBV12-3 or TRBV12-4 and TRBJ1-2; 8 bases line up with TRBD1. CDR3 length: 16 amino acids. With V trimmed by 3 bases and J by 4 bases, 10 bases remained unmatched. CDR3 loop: CASSLTETGETYGYTF. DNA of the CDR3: TGTGCCAGCAGTTTGACTGAGACAGGGGAGACCTATGGCTACACCTTC.

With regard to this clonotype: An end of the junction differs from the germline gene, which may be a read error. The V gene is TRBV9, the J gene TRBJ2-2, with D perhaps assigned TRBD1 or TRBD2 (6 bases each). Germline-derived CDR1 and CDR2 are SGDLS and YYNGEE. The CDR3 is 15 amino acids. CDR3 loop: CASSPTGAGTGERFF. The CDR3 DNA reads TGTGCCAGCAGCCCGACGGGGGCCGGCACCGGGGAGCGGTTTTTT.

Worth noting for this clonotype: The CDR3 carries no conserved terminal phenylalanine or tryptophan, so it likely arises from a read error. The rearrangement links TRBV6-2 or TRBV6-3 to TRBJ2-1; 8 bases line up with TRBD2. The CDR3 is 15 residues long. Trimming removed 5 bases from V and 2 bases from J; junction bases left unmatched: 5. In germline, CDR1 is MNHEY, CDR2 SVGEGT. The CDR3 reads CASSPGGGPYNEQFV. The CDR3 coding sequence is TGTGCCAGCAGTCCCGGCGGGGGGCCCTACAATGAGCAGTTCGTC.